Below, 24 T cell receptor beta chains from the same sample are listed, as sequenced in a study of chemoradiotherapy in HPV16-positive cancers. Data came from immunoSEQ multiplex PCR; TCRdb stores just in-frame clones and leaves some out. The top ten hold roughly 14% of the sample, which has 9,000 to 13,000 clones, 60% to 85% seen once. This specimen was tumor tissue, taken from a patient who underwent chemoradiotherapy. All receptors come from a human donor with HPV-associated anogenital cancer.

The chain joins TRBV7-2 to TRBJ1-6, with D possibly TRBD1 on 5 matching bases. CDR1 is SGHTA and CDR2 is FQGNSA in the germline V gene. The V gene lost 1 base and the J gene lost 7 bases, with 23 bases spanning the gap. The CDR3 length is 19 residues. The CDR3 sequence: CASSLVGQGRSYGNSPLHF. CDR3 coding DNA: TGTGCCAGCAGCTTAGTGGGTCAGGGCAGGTCTTATGGAAATTCACCCCTCCACTTT. Full variable domain (remainder filled in from reference TRBV7-2 and TRBJ1-6): GAGVSQSPSNKVTEKGKDVELRCDPISGHTALYWYRQSLGQGLEFLIYFQGNSAPDKSGLPSDRFSAERTGGSVSTLTIQRTQQEDSAVYLCASSLVGQGRSYGNSPLHFGNGTRLTVT.

The V call is TRBV15, the J call TRBJ1-1, with unresolved D. Deletions cut 2 bases from V and 4 bases from J, with 11 bases between. Per the germline V gene, CDR1 is LNHNV and CDR2 is YYDKDF (reference sequence). The CDR3 spans 14 residues. Written as DNA, the CDR3 is TGTGCCACCAGCAGACTCGTCGCTAGCACTGAAGCTTTCTTT. It encodes CATSRLVASTEAFF.

The chain combines TRBV5-1 with TRBJ1-4; D may be TRBD1 (5 bases). Between the trimmed V and J ends, which lost 4 bases and 3 bases, there was a span of 13 bases. Germline CDR1 reads SGHRS; CDR2 reads YFSETQ. The CDR3 has 15 amino acids. CDR3 region: CASSRNGGSNEKLFF. The CDR3 DNA reads as TGCGCCAGCAGCCGCAACGGGGGGTCTAATGAAAAACTGTTTTTT.

The genes are TRBV2 and TRBJ1-6; no definite D call. In germline, CDR1 is SNHLY, CDR2 FYNNEI. The CDR3 is made up of 13 amino acids. The V and J ends lost 3 bases and 4 bases respectively, with 4 bases between them. CDR3 amino acids: CASSDRYNSPLHF. The CDR3 nucleotides read TGTGCCAGCAGTGACAGGTATAATTCACCCCTCCACTTT.

The genes are TRBV2 and TRBJ2-3; D possibly corresponds to TRBD1 (5 bases). CDR1 and CDR2 (germline): SNHLY, FYNNEI. CDR3 length: 15 amino acids. The V gene lost 7 bases and the J gene lost 2 bases, with 16 bases spanning the gap. In DNA form, the CDR3 reads TGTGCCAGCACCGGCGGCAGGGAACCCACAGATACGCAGTATTTT. Amino acids: CASTGGREPTDTQYF.

This chain links TRBV6-5 with TRBJ1-2; D might be TRBD1 (5 bases). Trimming removed 4 bases from V and 1 base from J, with 13 bases in between. Per germline, CDR1 MNHEY and CDR2 SVGAGI. The CDR3 length is 15 residues. CDR3 in DNA: TGTGCCAGCAGTTCCGACAGCCTGATTAACTATGGCTACACCTTC. Translation: CASSSDSLINYGYTF.

V usage is TRBV27 and J usage is TRBJ1-2, with D possibly TRBD1 on 5 matching bases. CDR1 is MNHEY, CDR2 SMNVEV, per germline (reference sequence). With 6 bases removed from V and 4 bases from J, the gap between germline ends came to 12 bases. There are 13 residues in the CDR3. The CDR3 DNA sequence: TGTGCCAGCAGGTTTGGGGGATCCTATGGCTACACCTTC. This codes for CASRFGGSYGYTF.

The rearrangement uses TRBV10-1 and TRBJ1-2; D uncertain. Per the germline V gene, CDR1 is WNHNN and CDR2 is SYGVQD (reference sequence). CDR3 length: 13 residues. V gave up 2 bases and J gave up 0 bases, with 4 bases separating them. CDR3: CASSEGSNYGYTF. CDR3 sequence (DNA): TGCGCCAGCAGTGAGGGGTCTAACTATGGCTACACCTTC.

The chain couples TRBV2 to TRBJ2-7, with TRBD2 matching over 7 bases. Losses at the gene ends were 2 bases for V and 4 bases for J; bases not matched to a gene: 8. This CDR3 is 15 amino acids long. CDR1 and CDR2 from the germline V gene are SNHLY and FYNNEI. In DNA form, the CDR3 reads TGTGCCAGCAGTGAATCGGGGGGTTCGGTATACGAGCAGTACTTC. This sequence encodes CASSESGGSVYEQYF.

This chain connects TRBV2 to TRBJ1-6; no firm D call. The CDR3 is made up of 14 amino acids. The germline V gene encodes CDR1 SNHLY and CDR2 FYNNEI. V shed 2 bases and J shed 9 bases, with 11 bases lying between them. CDR3 protein: CASSEYLGGSPLHF. CDR3 in DNA: TGTGCCAGCAGTGAATATCTGGGTGGTTCACCCCTCCACTTT.

The chain uses TRBV6-1 and TRBJ2-7; 15 nucleotides agree with TRBD2. CDR1 and CDR2 from the germline V gene are MNHNS and SASEGT. CDR3 length: 15 amino acids. Germline trimming cut 6 bases from V and 11 bases from J; bases unmatched to any gene: 11. CDR3 in DNA: TGTGCCAGCAGGGAGAACGGACTAGCGGGGGGGCGTGAGTACTTC. It yields the protein CASRENGLAGGREYF.

This sequence joins TRBV11-2 and TRBJ1-6; tentatively, D is TRBD1 (5 bases). The length of the CDR3 is 19 residues. Trimming stripped 3 bases from V and 4 bases from J, with 22 bases between. CDR1 and CDR2 from the germline V gene are SGHAT and FQNNGV. CDR3 coding DNA: TGTGCCAGCAGCTTCCGACTAAGTCGGGCAGGGAAGTATAATTCACCCCTCCACTTT. Its translation: CASSFRLSRAGKYNSPLHF. The whole variable domain, filled in from reference TRBV11-2 and TRBJ1-6, reads EAGVAQSPRYKIIEKRQSVAFWCNPISGHATLYWYQQILGQGPKLLIQFQNNGVVDDSQLPKDRFSAERLKGVDSTLKIQPAKLEDSAVYLCASSFRLSRAGKYNSPLHFGNGTRLTVT.

The chain recombines TRBV18 with TRBJ1-2; D unclear. Germline V gene data show CDR1 as KGHSH and CDR2 as LQKENI. The CDR3 has 16 residues. V was cut by 1 base and J by 4 bases, with 16 bases left in between. CDR3 sequence: CASSPRIDDPFYGYTF. In DNA form, the CDR3 reads TGTGCCAGCTCACCACGGATCGACGACCCCTTCTATGGCTACACCTTC.

V and J are TRBV29-1 and TRBJ2-6; perhaps TRBD2 as D (6 bases). Germline-derived CDR1 and CDR2 are SQVTM and ANQGSEA. V was cut by 2 bases and J by 1 base, with 9 bases left in between. The CDR3 is 15 amino acids. CDR3 in amino acids: CSVELGTSGANVLTF. DNA of the CDR3: TGCAGCGTTGAACTGGGGACTTCTGGGGCCAACGTCCTGACTTTC.

The chain uses TRBV18 and TRBJ2-5; D unresolved. Trimming took off 2 bases at V and 1 base at J, with 8 bases between the two ends. The CDR3 has 14 residues. CDR1 and CDR2 (germline): KGHSH, LQKENI. The CDR3 loop reads CASSPDSFQETQYF. CDR3 coding DNA: TGTGCCAGCTCACCAGATAGCTTCCAAGAGACCCAGTACTTC. Based on the CDR3 plus reference TRBV18 and TRBJ2-5, the full variable domain is NAGVMQNPRHLVRRRGQEARLRCSPMKGHSHVYWYRQLPEEGLKFMVYLQKENIIDESGMPKERFSAEFPKEGPSILRIQQVVRGDSAAYFCASSPDSFQETQYFGPGTRLLVL.

The count of this clone is one. This rearrangement joins TRBV6-1 to TRBJ2-7; D is undetermined. With 2 bases removed from V and 5 bases from J, the gap between germline ends came to 10 bases. Germline-derived CDR1 and CDR2 are MNHNS and SASEGT. This CDR3 is built from 13 residues. The CDR3 DNA is TGTGCCAGCAGTGAATATTTCGCCGACGAGCAGTACTTC. As protein: CASSEYFADEQYF.

V is TRBV18 and J is TRBJ2-7, with D perhaps TRBD1 (6 bases). From germline, CDR1 is KGHSH and CDR2 LQKENI. Trimming stripped 0 bases from V and 0 bases from J, with 18 bases between. CDR3 length equals 18 residues. Written as DNA, the CDR3 is TGTGCCAGCTCACCACCGGGGGCCTATCTGAGGAGCTCCTACGAGCAGTACTTC. As protein: CASSPPGAYLRSSYEQYF. The full variable domain, with the rest looked up from reference TRBV18 and TRBJ2-7, is NAGVMQNPRHLVRRRGQEARLRCSPMKGHSHVYWYRQLPEEGLKFMVYLQKENIIDESGMPKERFSAEFPKEGPSILRIQQVVRGDSAAYFCASSPPGAYLRSSYEQYFGPGTRLTVT.

J is TRBJ2-7 and V is TRBV5-1; TRBD1 aligns across 8 bases. V gave up 0 bases and J gave up 6 bases; unmatched junction bases: 14. The CDR3 extends over 17 amino acids. The germline V gene encodes CDR1 SGHRS and CDR2 YFSETQ. As DNA, the CDR3 is TGCGCCAGCAGCTTGGGCTCCGGGACAGGCGATTCCCCCGAGCAGTACTTC. It yields the protein CASSLGSGTGDSPEQYF.

The table lists this clone with a few counts. The chain joins TRBV2 to TRBJ2-3; a weak D match, TRBD2 (6 bases). Trimming pared 4 bases from V and 0 bases from J, leaving 11 bases between. CDR3 length: 15 residues. Germline V gene lookup returns CDR1 SNHLY and CDR2 FYNNEI. This CDR3 is CASSAGTSSTDTQYF. For the CDR3, the DNA is TGTGCCAGCAGTGCCGGGACTTCTAGCACAGATACGCAGTATTTT.

The count of this clone is one. This chain links TRBV7-3 with TRBJ1-4, with no clear D. The CDR3 is 14 amino acids. Germline loops: CDR1 SGHTA, CDR2 FQGTGA. V was trimmed by 5 bases and J by 8 bases, leaving 15 bases between them. The CDR3 DNA is TGTGCCAGCAGCCGGAGGGAGGGATTCGAAAAACTGTTTTTT. It codes for CASSRREGFEKLFF.

The rearrangement joins TRBV10-3 to TRBJ2-2; 8 bases match TRBD1. Per the germline V gene, CDR1 is ENHRY and CDR2 is SYGVKD. The V and J ends lost 6 bases and 8 bases, in that order; junction bases with no gene match: 8. The CDR3 sequence is 14 residues long. This chain's CDR3 is CAISWTGPLGELFF. As DNA, the CDR3 is TGTGCCATCAGCTGGACAGGGCCGCTTGGGGAGCTGTTTTTT.

The chain couples TRBV14 to TRBJ2-7; 9 bases match TRBD1. With 4 bases clipped from V and 1 base from J, the junction kept 5 bases outside the gene matches. The CDR3 has 15 amino acids. Germline V gene data show CDR1 as SGHDN and CDR2 as FVKESK. The CDR3 loop reads CASSPTGTGSYEQYF. In nucleotides, the CDR3 is TGTGCCAGCAGCCCTACCGGGACAGGGTCCTACGAGCAGTACTTC.

The chain is built from TRBV4-2 and TRBJ1-1; possibly TRBD1 for D (6 bases). Trimming removed 1 base from V and 5 bases from J, with 14 bases in between. The V gene's germline CDR1 is LGHNA and CDR2 YNFKEQ. The CDR3 is made up of 15 amino acids. The CDR3 DNA is TGTGCCAGCAGCCAAGGGGCAGGGGCGTCGACTGAAGCTTTCTTT. This sequence encodes CASSQGAGASTEAFF.

This chain connects TRBV5-6 to TRBJ1-1; D remains ambiguous. Germline V lookup: CDR1 SGHDT, CDR2 YYEEEE. V shed 0 bases and J shed 1 base, with 10 bases lying between them. This CDR3 spans 15 amino acids. The chain's CDR3 is CASSLVGSPNTEAFF. The CDR3 DNA sequence: TGTGCCAGCAGCTTGGTCGGCAGCCCGAACACTGAAGCTTTCTTT.